Only a few counts were recorded for the clone carrying this T cell receptor beta chain. The target antigen is unknown. TCRdb re-called the PCR reads via MiXCR. Seen here are 20,000 or so clones, roughly 20% observed once, and the top ten hold roughly 7.7%. This sample was included in a study of metastatic and nonmetastatic thyroid tumors. Findings and caveats of the study: It was reportedly found that TCR beta diversity was significantly higher in malignant thyroid tumors than in benign nodules, a difference seen in both blood and tumor samples.

Prior to thyroid surgery, none of the patients had received any treatment. The CDR3 extends over 15 amino acids. Germline V gene sequence: CDR1 SGHAT, CDR2 FQNNGV. V lost 5 bases and J lost 4; bases outside the gene matches: 7. The chain has TRBV11-2 and TRBJ2-1, with 8 nucleotides matching TRBD1. The TCR sequence derives from a female donor with papillary thyroid cancer or a benign thyroid nodule (not recorded which). Some clones in this sample may be carry-over from other donors' samples. Sequencing input: adjacent normal tissue. The CDR3 spells CASSPEDREYNEQFF. In DNA form, the CDR3 reads TGTGCCAGCAGCCCGGAGGACAGGGAGTACAATGAGCAGTTCTTC.